Reported below is one T cell receptor (beta chain). These data originate in a study of blood T cell repertoires in COVID-19. Using immunoSEQ multiplex PCR, the repertoire was profiled, and TCRdb retains in-frame clones only, with some absent. The table shows more than 350,000 clones, with around nine tenths occurring only once. Germline-derived CDR1 and CDR2 are SGDLS and YYNGEE. The CDR3 covers 16 residues. Trimming at V came to 0 bases and at J to 2 bases, leaving 7 bases not matched to a gene. The sample consisted of PBMCs or T cells enriched from blood (not recorded which). This TCR derives from a young woman who had been exposed to COVID-19. The rearrangement uses TRBV9 and TRBJ2-5; 7 bases map to TRBD1. CDR3 region: CASSVGRDSAQETQYF. The CDR3 nucleotides are TGTGCCAGCAGCGTAGGAAGGGACAGCGCACAAGAGACCCAGTACTTC.